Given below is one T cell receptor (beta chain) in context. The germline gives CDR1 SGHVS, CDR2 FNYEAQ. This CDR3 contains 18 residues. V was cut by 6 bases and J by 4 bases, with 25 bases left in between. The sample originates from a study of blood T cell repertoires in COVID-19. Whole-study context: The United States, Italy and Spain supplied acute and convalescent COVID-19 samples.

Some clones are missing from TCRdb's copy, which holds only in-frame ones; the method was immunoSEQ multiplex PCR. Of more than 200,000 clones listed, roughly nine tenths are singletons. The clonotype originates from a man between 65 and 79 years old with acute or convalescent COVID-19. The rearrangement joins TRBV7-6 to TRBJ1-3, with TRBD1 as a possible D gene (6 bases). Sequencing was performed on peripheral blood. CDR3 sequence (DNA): TGTGCCAGCAGTTCAACGTCCCCACAGGGCTCTGGAGGAAACACCATATATTTT. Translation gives CASSSTSPQGSGGNTIYF.